Sequencing of this T cell receptor beta chain was carried out in a study of blood T cells in healthy people across ages. Study-wide background: Template-switching capture recovered about one barcoded beta molecule per two T cells.

This CDR3 spans 14 amino acids. Losses at the gene ends were 3 bases for V and 6 bases for J; bases not matched to a gene: 8. Germline CDR1 is SGHRS and CDR2 is YFSETQ. It was with a sample-barcoded 5' primer and a J-beta primer mix that a second PCR of roughly 6 to 12 cycles was run. Every sample returned 2.5 million or more CDR3-containing paired-end reads. One entry per CDR3 protein, called by TCRdb with MiXCR from the 5' RACE reads. The repertoire consists of 590,000 or so distinct CDR3 sequences, with about 28% occurring once and the leading ten covering approximately 15%. The chain couples TRBV5-1 to TRBJ1-1, with 7 bases aligning to TRBD1. Specimen: blood. The receptor's source is a woman aged 80 or over in good health. This CDR3 reads CASSSDRVWPEAFF. The CDR3 DNA is TGCGCCAGCAGCTCAGACAGGGTTTGGCCTGAAGCTTTCTTT.